Described below is a single T cell receptor (beta chain) sequence and its context. This clonotype was observed a handful of times. The clone's antigen remains unknown. No much larger clone exists at a distance of one base, and base qualities are not known. This sample is drawn from a study of blood T cells in healthy people across ages (dated by TCRdb to between 2014 and 2016). In terms of the full investigation: In model experiments, template switching captured roughly one uniquely barcoded TCR beta cDNA molecule for every two T cells. To track age-related changes in TCR beta repertoire diversity, the study relied on deep sequencing normalized with unique cDNA molecular identifiers. The donors were divided into four age groups: young (average approximately 16 years), middle-aged (about 39), aged (about 56) and long-lived (more than 75). To avoid experimental bias, donors of different ages were randomly spread across the sequencing lanes. The study analyzed two additional independent replicas of 1 million unique cDNA reads from the same blood draw for two donors, one aged 18 to 29 and one aged 80 or older. Beyond this particular receptor, the publication reports: Because profiling used bulk unsorted PBMCs, naive and antigen-experienced compartments could not be compared conclusively. Because donor CMV infection status was unknown, age-related changes in expanded clonotypes were potentially confounded. The long-lived group showed more naive CD4+ T cells, fewer expanded clones and increased TCR diversity than the aged group, suggesting age selection. Observed TCR beta diversity per million T cells fell roughly linearly with age, and a significant reduction was already apparent by age about 43. Estimates of total diversity based on one million sequenced T cells were regarded as lower bounds and as underestimates. A strong correlation was found between observed TCR beta diversity and the percentage of naive T cells measured by flow cytometry.

The protocol used for the library was 5' RACE. The listed sequencing device is Illumina HiSeq 2500. The second PCR ran for roughly 7 to 12 cycles and used a J-beta primer mix along with a sample-barcoded 5' primer. Each TCR beta cDNA molecule received a unique molecular identifier from a template-switch 5' adaptor carrying 12 random nucleotides. At least 2.5 million CDR3-containing paired-end reads were obtained from each sample. First-strand cDNA was synthesized from all RNA with the Mint cDNA synthesis kit, primed by a TRBC-specific oligonucleotide. Following uracil-DNA glycosylase treatment, all cDNA underwent a first 18-cycle PCR with the universal primers M1SS and BC2_uni_R. The source study handled its data this way. Each sample was normalized by randomly selecting 1 million high-quality reads, each carrying a distinct molecular identifier. Instead of being binned into consensus sequences, reads that shared molecular identifiers were thrown out. CDR3 identification, clonotype clustering and error correction used MiTCR with a Q25 quality threshold and the strictest error-elimination algorithm. A nonparametric unseen species model using Euler transformation provided a lower-bound estimate of total TCR beta diversity. The public reads were reanalyzed by TCRdb: fastp trimming at Q25, MiXCR alignment, in-frame beta chains only. Rows merge per CDR3 protein into single entries with the most common DNA and genes. What appears here as the V and J calls and clone size reflects TCRdb's work, not the paper's. Counted in this sample were more than 650,000 distinct CDR3 sequences; approximately 22% of them appeared once. The ten top clones hold under 25% of the sample.

Donors were 40 or so systemically healthy Caucasian individuals from Russia aged roughly 6 to 95 years. Each donor gave 8 to 10 milliliters of peripheral blood, collected into EDTA-treated Vacutainer tubes. Ficoll-Paque density-gradient centrifugation was used to isolate PBMCs, with at least 6 million per sample. Trizol reagent was used to extract total RNA from PBMCs, with at least 5 micrograms per sample. Naive CD45RAhigh/CD27high T cell percentages were measured by flow cytometry on a PBMC aliquot from every donor. Based on the germline V gene, the CDR1 and CDR2 sequences are ENHRY and SYGVKD. Including the terminal cysteine and valine, the CDR3 comprises 12 residues. The retained sequence is limited to the CDR3, 36 bases, with the frame set at the first base. V loses 3 bases of germline sequence and J loses 3 bases, and the interval between the two ends is 6 bases.

Rearrangement joined TRBV10-3 to TRBJ2-7; the D gene is possibly TRBD1, with 6 bases matching. This clonotype was obtained from a man aged 65 to 79 in good health. Input material: blood. Read as DNA, the sequence is TGTGCCATCAGTGAACAGGGCTACGAGCAGTACGTC. Translated, this is CAISEQGYEQYV.